These 27 T cell receptor beta chains came from one sample sequenced in a study of PD-L1 blockade in urothelial cancer. Only in-frame clones appear in the TCRdb table, and some are missing; sequencing was by immunoSEQ multiplex PCR. Seen here are 80,000 to 90,000 clones, around 85% observed once, and the top ten hold around an eighth. Time point defined: pretreatment peripheral blood. Sequences were derived from PBMCs, sampled around atezolizumab (anti-PD-L1) treatment. All receptors derive from a man between 60 and 75 years old with urothelial cancer.

This clone occurred a few times. V gene TRBV19 combines with J gene TRBJ2-7; 10 bases agree with TRBD1. Germline values: CDR1 LNHDA, CDR2 SQIVND (reference sequence). Trimming took 8 bases from V and 4 from J; bases not matched to a gene: 5. The CDR3 has 13 residues. The CDR3 region is CASGTGQGYEQYF. Written as DNA, the CDR3 is TGTGCCAGTGGTACGGGACAGGGGTACGAGCAGTACTTC.

The chain combines TRBV7-2 with TRBJ1-4; perhaps TRBD1 as D (5 bases). Germline V gene sequence: CDR1 SGHTA, CDR2 FQGNSA. V gave up 0 bases and J gave up 8 bases, with 10 bases separating them. There are 14 residues in the CDR3. In DNA form, the CDR3 reads TGTGCCAGCAGCTTAGCGACAGCAGGGGAAAAACTGTTTTTT. It encodes CASSLATAGEKLFF.

The V and J genes are TRBV30 and TRBJ1-5; the D is unclear. The V gene lost 0 bases and the J gene lost 6 bases, with 9 bases spanning the gap. CDR1 is GTSNPN, CDR2 SVGIG, per germline (reference sequence). CDR3 length: 13 residues. The CDR3 coding sequence is TGTGCCTGGAGTGTAAGTGGAGGTCAGCCCCAGCATTTT. Translated: CAWSVSGGQPQHF.

The chain combines TRBV4-3 with TRBJ2-1, with D unresolved. The V end was cut by 1 base, the J end by 6 bases, with 7 bases between. The CDR3 spans 13 residues. CDR1 and CDR2 (germline): LGHNA, YSLEER. CDR3 DNA sequence: TGCGCCAGCAGCCAAGTAGTTGGCAATGAGCAGTTCTTC. It codes for CASSQVVGNEQFF.

This chain connects TRBV4-2 to TRBJ2-1; TRBD2 matches at 9 bases. This CDR3 has 17 amino acids. J lost 5 bases, V lost 2 bases, and 10 bases had no gene match. The germline gives CDR1 LGHNA, CDR2 YNFKEQ. CDR3 amino acids: CASSQSRAGGAHNEQFF. CDR3 coding DNA: TGTGCCAGCAGCCAATCTCGGGCGGGGGGGGCTCACAATGAGCAGTTCTTC.

The rearrangement joins TRBV11-2 to TRBJ1-4; 10 bases match TRBD1. After removal of 3 bases from V and 7 bases from J, the junction contained 2 bases not matched to a gene. CDR1 SGHAT and CDR2 FQNNGV come from the germline V gene. This CDR3 has 14 residues. The DNA of the CDR3 is TGTGCCAGCAGCTTTGGGACAGGGGTTGAAAAACTGTTTTTT. This codes for CASSFGTGVEKLFF.

J is TRBJ2-5 and V is TRBV2; TRBD1 matches at 10 bases. The CDR3 sequence is 14 residues long. Germline V gene data show CDR1 as SNHLY and CDR2 as FYNNEI. V dropped 5 bases and J dropped 4; count of bases not matched to a gene: 4. CDR3 nucleotide sequence: TGTGCCAGCAGTCCTGACAGGGGGCTAGAGACCCAGTACTTC. Protein product: CASSPDRGLETQYF.

This chain uses TRBV18 with TRBJ1-3; D is undetermined. V lost 0 bases, J lost 0 bases, and 15 bases lay in between. The CDR3 runs 18 residues. CDR1 KGHSH and CDR2 LQKENI come from the germline V gene. CDR3 in amino acids: CASSPPYEALYSGNTIYF. DNA of the CDR3: TGTGCCAGCTCACCACCATACGAGGCCTTATACTCTGGAAACACCATATATTTT.

The rearrangement joins TRBV9 to TRBJ2-2, with D maybe TRBD1 (6 bases). Trimming pared 0 bases from V and 7 bases from J, leaving 13 bases between. Per the germline V gene, CDR1 is SGDLS and CDR2 is YYNGEE. The CDR3 consists of 15 residues. CDR3 DNA: TGTGCCAGCAGCGTAGGGGGGCCATTAAACGGGGAGCTGTTTTTT. Its protein product is CASSVGGPLNGELFF.

The genes are TRBV30 and TRBJ1-2, with D tentatively TRBD1 (5 bases). Trimming removed 1 base at V and 6 bases at J, with 12 bases between. CDR1 and CDR2 from the germline V gene are GTSNPN and SVGIG (reference sequence). The CDR3 has 13 amino acids. The CDR3 loop reads CAWSAVRVNGYTF. The CDR3 region has the DNA TGTGCCTGGAGTGCTGTCAGGGTGAATGGCTACACCTTC.

This clone came up once. The chain joins TRBV6-5 to TRBJ1-2; TRBD1 might be the D (5 bases). V lost 3 bases, J lost 6 bases, and 14 bases lay in between. The CDR3 extends over 14 amino acids. Germline V lookup: CDR1 MNHEY, CDR2 SVGAGI. CDR3 amino acids: CASSYRGGEDGYTF. The CDR3 DNA sequence: TGTGCCAGCAGTTATAGAGGAGGGGAGGATGGCTACACCTTC.

This clone came up once. The J gene is TRBJ1-5, the V gene TRBV28; TRBD1 matches at 7 bases. CDR1 is MDHEN, CDR2 SYDVKM, per germline. The CDR3 loop spans 13 amino acids. V lost 5 bases and J lost 6; bases outside the gene matches: 4. The DNA of the CDR3 is TGTGCCAGCAGTCGACAGGGAGGTCAGCCCCAGCATTTT. This codes for CASSRQGGQPQHF. Full variable domain (remainder filled in from reference TRBV28 and TRBJ1-5): DVKVTQSSRYLVKRTGEKVFLECVQDMDHENMFWYRQDPGLGLRLIYFSYDVKMKEKGDIPEGYSVSREKKERFSLILESASTNQTSMYLCASSRQGGQPQHFGDGTRLSIL.

This clone appeared once. The chain is built from TRBV19 and TRBJ2-5; maybe TRBD2 (5 bases). Deletions cut 2 bases from V and 4 bases from J, with 8 bases between. The CDR3 totals 13 residues. CDR1 and CDR2 from the germline V gene are LNHDA and SQIVND (reference sequence). The CDR3 spells CASSISRGETQYF. The CDR3, as DNA: TGTGCCAGTAGTATAAGTCGGGGAGAGACCCAGTACTTC. The full variable domain, its missing parts supplied by reference TRBV19 and TRBJ2-5, is DGGITQSPKYLFRKEGQNVTLSCEQNLNHDAMYWYRQDPGQGLRLIYYSQIVNDFQKGDIAEGYSVSREKKESFPLTVTSAQKNPTAFYLCASSISRGETQYFGPGTRLLVL.

The rearrangement joins TRBV7-2 to TRBJ2-7; D remains ambiguous. V was cut by 8 bases and J by 2 bases, with 16 bases left in between. This CDR3 contains 14 residues. Germline V gives CDR1 SGHTA, CDR2 FQGNSA. The CDR3 DNA sequence: TGTGCCAGCCGCCTCTCCCGAGCAACCTACGAGCAGTACTTC. Its protein is CASRLSRATYEQYF.

This clone was detected a few times. The CDR3 spells CASSLVGGVNTEAFF. CDR3 nucleotides: TGTGCCAGCAGCTTAGTAGGGGGAGTGAACACTGAAGCTTTCTTT. The chain has TRBV11-3 and TRBJ1-1, with a possible D match to TRBD1 (6 bases). CDR1 and CDR2 (germline): SGHNT, YENEEA. V was cut by 1 base and J by 0 bases, with 9 bases left in between. The CDR3 consists of 15 residues.

This clone was detected only a few times. The genes are TRBV15 and TRBJ1-5; no clear D gene. Per germline, CDR1 LNHNV and CDR2 YYDKDF (reference sequence). The CDR3 is made up of 16 amino acids. Trimming removed 5 bases at V and 6 bases at J, with 20 bases between. This chain's CDR3 is CATSRGQTLVRQPQHF. CDR3 in DNA: TGTGCCACCAGCCGCGGCCAAACACTGGTGCGTCAGCCCCAGCATTTT. Based on the CDR3 plus reference TRBV15 and TRBJ1-5, the full variable domain is DAMVIQNPRYQVTQFGKPVTLSCSQTLNHNVMYWYQQKSSQAPKLLFHYYDKDFNNEADTPDNFQSRRPNTSFCFLDIRSPGLGDTAMYLCATSRGQTLVRQPQHFGDGTRLSIL.

The J gene is TRBJ1-2, the V gene TRBV6-1, with D perhaps TRBD1 (6 bases). Trimming removed 10 bases from V and 8 bases from J, with 17 bases in between. Germline V gives CDR1 MNHNS, CDR2 SASEGT. The CDR3 length is 12 residues. This CDR3 reads CATQLGGEGYTF. In nucleotides, the CDR3 is TGTGCCACCCAACTAGGGGGTGAGGGCTACACCTTC.

This chain joins TRBV11-3 and TRBJ2-1; 8 bases line up with TRBD2. Per the germline V gene, CDR1 is SGHNT and CDR2 is YENEEA. The ends lost 0 bases at V and 5 bases at J; junction bases unmatched: 12. The CDR3 runs 18 residues. CDR3 region: CASSLDGPLAGGNNEQFF. As DNA, the CDR3 is TGTGCCAGCAGCTTAGATGGGCCATTGGCGGGGGGTAACAATGAGCAGTTCTTC.

J is TRBJ2-7 and V is TRBV5-1; possibly TRBD2 for D (6 bases). V lost 4 bases to trimming and J lost 5 bases, with 13 bases between them. Germline values: CDR1 SGHRS, CDR2 YFSETQ. The CDR3 sequence is 13 residues long. The chain's CDR3 is CASSQAEGNEQYF. CDR3 nucleotide sequence: TGCGCCAGCAGCCAGGCGGAGGGAAACGAGCAGTACTTC.

The rearrangement joins TRBV29-1 to TRBJ2-7; no firm D call. Germline CDR1 SQVTM, CDR2 ANQGSEA. The CDR3 covers 13 residues. Deletions cut 5 bases from V and 0 bases from J, with 11 bases between. The CDR3 bases are TGCAGCGTTCGGAAGCTAGACTCCTACGAGCAGTACTTC. It specifies CSVRKLDSYEQYF.

This chain connects TRBV5-1 to TRBJ2-1; D remains unclear. The CDR3 runs to 14 residues. V shed 2 bases and J shed 0 bases, with 6 bases lying between them. Looked up from germline, CDR1 is SGHRS and CDR2 is YFSETQ. The DNA for the CDR3 is TGCGCCAGCAGCTTCCAGGACTCCTACAATGAGCAGTTCTTC. Encoded protein: CASSFQDSYNEQFF.

The V gene is TRBV6-5, the J gene TRBJ1-2, with D possibly TRBD1 on 5 matching bases. Deletions cut 3 bases from V and 8 bases from J, with 13 bases between. This CDR3 has 13 residues. Germline loops: CDR1 MNHEY, CDR2 SVGAGI. CDR3 residues: CASSYSGLRGYTF. The CDR3 coding sequence is TGTGCCAGCAGTTATTCAGGGTTACGGGGCTACACCTTC.

CDR3 coding DNA: TGTGCCAGCAGCGCCCGGGACAGGGTCCACGAGCAGTACTTC. This codes for CASSARDRVHEQYF. V is TRBV9 and J is TRBJ2-7, with 9 bases identical to TRBD1. The CDR3 is 14 residues long. V dropped 3 bases and J dropped 5; count of bases not matched to a gene: 6. The V gene's germline CDR1 is SGDLS and CDR2 YYNGEE. Variable domain in full (rest from reference TRBV9 and TRBJ2-7): DSGVTQTPKHLITATGQRVTLRCSPRSGDLSVYWYQQSLDQGLQFLIQYYNGEERAKGNILERFSAQQFPDLHSELNLSSLELGDSALYFCASSARDRVHEQYFGPGTRLTVT.

CDR3 DNA: TGCGCCAGCAGTGGTATCGGGGAGCTGTTTTTT. This gives the protein CASSGIGELFF. The chain combines TRBV10-1 with TRBJ2-2; D gene unclear. Trimming pared 4 bases from V and 7 bases from J, leaving 4 bases between. The CDR3 consists of 11 residues. CDR1 and CDR2 (germline): WNHNN, SYGVQD (reference sequence).

The chain recombines TRBV27 with TRBJ2-7; 7 bases map to TRBD2. Trimming cost V 10 bases and J 2 bases; bases outside gene matches: 11. The CDR3 length is 14 residues. CDR1 is MNHEY and CDR2 is SMNVEV in the germline V gene (reference sequence). CDR3 amino acids: CATAEAGDTYEQYF. The DNA for the CDR3 is TGTGCCACCGCTGAGGCGGGAGATACCTACGAGCAGTACTTC.

The chain joins TRBV2 to TRBJ2-4, with D possibly TRBD2 on 6 matching bases. This CDR3 has 17 residues. CDR1 is SNHLY, CDR2 FYNNEI, per germline. V was shortened by 4 bases and J by 0 bases, with 16 bases between the two germline ends. This chain's CDR3 is CASSAGTSPLAKNIQYF. In DNA form, the CDR3 reads TGTGCCAGCAGTGCGGGGACTTCCCCCCTAGCCAAAAACATTCAGTACTTC. Based on the CDR3 plus reference TRBV2 and TRBJ2-4, the full variable domain is EPEVTQTPSHQVTQMGQEVILRCVPISNHLYFYWYRQILGQKVEFLVSFYNNEISEKSEIFDDQFSVERPDGSNFTLKIRSTKLEDSAMYFCASSAGTSPLAKNIQYFGAGTRLSVL.

The J gene is TRBJ1-5, the V gene TRBV28, with TRBD1 matching over 11 bases. Unmatched junction bases numbered 5, after V lost 11 bases and J lost 2 bases. The CDR3 loop spans 14 amino acids. Germline V CDR1 and CDR2: MDHEN, SYDVKM. Here the CDR3 DNA reads TGTGCCGTTCCGGGACAGGGGGGCAATCAGCCCCAGCATTTT. Its protein is CAVPGQGGNQPQHF.